One sample yielded the 13 T cell receptor beta chains listed below, sequenced in a study of blood T cell repertoires in COVID-19. The table came from immunoSEQ multiplex PCR; TCRdb's copy has only in-frame clones and leaves some out. The sample consists of 180,000 or so clones, approximately 87% of them appearing once. Input material: peripheral blood. All receptors derive from a woman in her sixties with COVID-19, enrolled during active disease.

This clone was seen once. This chain connects TRBV28 to TRBJ1-5, with D hard to call. The CDR3 consists of 13 residues. V gave up 8 bases and J gave up 2 bases, with 10 bases separating them. CDR1 and CDR2 (germline): MDHEN, SYDVKM. The chain's CDR3 is CASAGEGNQPQHF. The CDR3 DNA is TGTGCCAGCGCGGGAGAGGGCAATCAGCCCCAGCATTTT.

CDR3 sequence (DNA): TGTGCCAGCAGCCCGGGCCCCGCGATTGGCAATCAGCCCCAGCATTTT. Translating it yields CASSPGPAIGNQPQHF. This chain connects TRBV6-2 or TRBV6-3 to TRBJ1-5; D gene ambiguous. Per the germline V gene, CDR1 is MNHEY and CDR2 is SVGEGT. V was shortened by 6 bases and J by 2 bases, with 17 bases between the two germline ends. The CDR3 consists of 16 residues.

This chain connects TRBV7-2 to TRBJ2-1, with D perhaps TRBD1 (6 bases). The V gene's germline CDR1 is SGHTA and CDR2 FQGNSA. V lost 0 bases, J lost 0 bases, and 15 bases lay in between. The CDR3 is 18 amino acids. The CDR3 loop is CASSLARWGLSSYNEQFF. In DNA, the CDR3 is TGTGCCAGCAGCTTAGCGCGTTGGGGGCTCAGCTCCTACAATGAGCAGTTCTTC.

In its sample, this clone was seen once. The junction does not match germline at one end; this may be a read error. The V gene is TRBV20-1, the J gene TRBJ1-2; TRBD1 matches 7 bases. This CDR3 is 11 amino acids long. The germline gives CDR1 DFQATT, CDR2 SNEGSKA (reference sequence). CDR3 coding DNA: TGCAGTGCTAGAGAACGACAGGGCGACGAATTC. Its translation: CSARERQGDEF.

For this clone: Compared with germline, one end of the junction differs, possibly owing to a read error. The chain combines TRBV7-2 with TRBJ2-1; 10 nucleotides agree with TRBD2. Germline loops: CDR1 SGHTA, CDR2 FQGNSA. The CDR3 runs to 18 residues. The CDR3 region is CASSLASGPAGGLNEQFF. The CDR3 coding sequence is TGTGCCAGCAGCCTAGCGTCGGGTCCAGCGGGAGGGCTCAATGAGCAGTTCTTC.

The chain combines TRBV11-3 with TRBJ2-2; TRBD1 agrees at 7 bases. CDR1 is SGHNT and CDR2 is YENEEA in the germline V gene. The CDR3 runs 15 residues. The trim removed 5 bases at V and 6 bases at J, leaving 9 bases unmatched. The CDR3: CASSIRTGQSGELFF. The CDR3 DNA sequence: TGTGCCAGCAGCATACGGACAGGACAATCCGGGGAGCTGTTTTTT.

The chain is built from TRBV11-3 and TRBJ1-6; 7 bases map to TRBD1. Germline-derived CDR1 and CDR2 are SGHNT and YENEEA. The V and J ends lost 3 bases and 7 bases, in that order; junction bases with no gene match: 3. CDR3 size: 14 residues. The chain's CDR3 is CASSLTGRNSPLHF. The CDR3 DNA follows: TGTGCCAGCAGCTTGACAGGGAGGAATTCACCCCTCCACTTT.

This clone was found a few times. The V and J genes are TRBV28 and TRBJ2-7; no firm D call. CDR3 length equals 13 residues. V gave up 3 bases and J gave up 6 bases, with 12 bases separating them. CDR1 and CDR2 (germline): MDHEN, SYDVKM. In nucleotides, the CDR3 is TGTGCCAGCAGTTTTTTCTCCACCGGCGAGCAGTACTTC. Its protein is CASSFFSTGEQYF.

The rearrangement links TRBV7-2 to TRBJ1-2; D is perhaps TRBD1 (6 bases). The germline V gene encodes CDR1 SGHTA and CDR2 FQGNSA. The CDR3 contains 13 residues. Trimming left V 5 bases short and J 4 bases short, with 11 bases between. CDR3 region: CASSTTGGYGYTF. Written as DNA, the CDR3 is TGTGCCAGCAGCACGACAGGCGGCTATGGCTACACCTTC.

This chain connects TRBV12-3 or TRBV12-4 to TRBJ2-7, with D unclear. The CDR3 consists of 12 residues. Between the trimmed V and J ends, which lost 2 bases and 5 bases, there was a span of 7 bases. CDR3 coding DNA: TGTGCCAGCAGTTTACGGCAGGACGAGCAGTACTTC. It encodes CASSLRQDEQYF.

This chain connects TRBV9 to TRBJ2-7; 11 bases match TRBD2. Germline V gives CDR1 SGDLS, CDR2 YYNGEE. The CDR3 has 16 amino acids. The V segment lost 4 bases and the J segment 3 bases; nucleotides outside the gene matches: 9. The CDR3 loop is CASSPSGTSGGYEQYF. In DNA form, the CDR3 reads TGTGCCAGCAGCCCTAGTGGGACTAGCGGAGGCTACGAGCAGTACTTC.

V usage is TRBV7-2 and J usage is TRBJ2-3; TRBD1 aligns across 10 bases. Germline loops: CDR1 SGHTA, CDR2 FQGNSA. Losses at the gene ends were 2 bases for V and 4 bases for J; bases not matched to a gene: 12. CDR3 length equals 18 residues. The CDR3 bases are TGTGCCAGCAGCTTAAGGGGGGGAACCGGGACAGGGGCAGATACGCAGTATTTT. Protein sequence: CASSLRGGTGTGADTQYF. Drawing the rest from reference TRBV7-2 and TRBJ2-3, the complete variable domain is GAGVSQSPSNKVTEKGKDVELRCDPISGHTALYWYRQSLGQGLEFLIYFQGNSAPDKSGLPSDRFSAERTGGSVSTLTIQRTQQEDSAVYLCASSLRGGTGTGADTQYFGPGTRLTVL.

The chain couples TRBV9 to TRBJ1-2, with TRBD1 matching 7 bases. Germline V gene lookup returns CDR1 SGDLS and CDR2 YYNGEE. The CDR3 spans 13 residues. V was clipped by 4 bases and J by 4 bases; unmatched bases: 4. CDR3 loop: CASSLQGGYGYTF. The CDR3 DNA is TGTGCCAGCAGCTTGCAGGGGGGCTATGGCTACACCTTC. Variable domain in full (rest from reference TRBV9 and TRBJ1-2): DSGVTQTPKHLITATGQRVTLRCSPRSGDLSVYWYQQSLDQGLQFLIQYYNGEERAKGNILERFSAQQFPDLHSELNLSSLELGDSALYFCASSLQGGYGYTFGSGTRLTVV.